This T cell receptor (beta chain) was sequenced in a study of blood T cell repertoires in COVID-19. The CDR3 extends over 14 amino acids. Deletions cut 6 bases from V and 0 bases from J, with 11 bases between. Germline CDR1 MDHEN, CDR2 SYDVKM. Sequencing was performed with immunoSEQ multiplex PCR; in TCRdb, only in-frame clones are kept and a portion is missing. Found here are about 110,000 clones, 75% to 80% of them singletons; the top ten hold around 15%. Sequenced input: peripheral blood. The sequence was collected from an elderly woman with active or convalescent COVID-19. This sequence joins TRBV28 and TRBJ1-2; weak D call: TRBD1 (6 bases). The CDR3, as DNA: TGTGCCAGCAGGCTGACAGGTACTAACTATGGCTACACCTTC. This gives the protein CASRLTGTNYGYTF.